This T cell receptor (beta chain) was sequenced in a study of PD-L1 blockade in urothelial cancer. Background on the study: Starting in about 2014, patients were given atezolizumab (1,200 mg intravenously every 3 weeks). T cells were recovered from blood samples at a median of roughly 150,000.

The sample holds a few counts of this clone. The antigen is unknown. Study-level points and caveats: Tumor-associated blood clones were expanded more by durable-benefit patients at 3 weeks.

TCRdb's copy holds only in-frame clones and misses some; the assay was immunoSEQ multiplex PCR. Of approximately 56,000 clones listed, 65% to 90% are singletons. Time point in this sample: pretreatment peripheral blood. Sample contribution per patient ranged from 1 to 8, covering pretreatment and on-treatment. Trimming pared 0 bases from V and 6 bases from J, leaving 8 bases between. The CDR3 runs 13 residues. Germline lookup yields CDR1 ENHRY and CDR2 SYGVKD. This sequence was found in a man between 65 and 80 years old with urothelial cancer. The specimen comprised PBMCs, sampled around atezolizumab (anti-PD-L1) treatment. The chain employs TRBV10-3 and TRBJ1-1; D gene unclear. CDR3 DNA: TGTGCCATCAGTGAGTCGATAGAGGCTGAAGCTTTCTTT. Its protein product is CAISESIEAEAFF.